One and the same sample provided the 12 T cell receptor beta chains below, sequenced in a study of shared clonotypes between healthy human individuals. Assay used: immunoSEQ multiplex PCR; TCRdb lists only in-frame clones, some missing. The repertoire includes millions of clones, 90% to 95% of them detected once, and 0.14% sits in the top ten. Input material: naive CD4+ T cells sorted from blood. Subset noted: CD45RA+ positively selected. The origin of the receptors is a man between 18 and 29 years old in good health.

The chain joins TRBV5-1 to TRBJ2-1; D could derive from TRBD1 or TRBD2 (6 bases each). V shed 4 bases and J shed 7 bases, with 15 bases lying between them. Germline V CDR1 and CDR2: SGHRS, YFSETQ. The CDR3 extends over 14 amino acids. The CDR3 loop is CASSRRRGENEQFF. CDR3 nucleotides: TGCGCCAGCAGCCGCCGTAGGGGGGAGAATGAGCAGTTCTTC.

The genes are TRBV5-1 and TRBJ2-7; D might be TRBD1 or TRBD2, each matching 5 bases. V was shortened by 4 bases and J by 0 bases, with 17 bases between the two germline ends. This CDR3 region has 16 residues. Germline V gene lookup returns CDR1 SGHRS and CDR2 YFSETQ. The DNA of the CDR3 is TGCGCCAGCAGCCTCCTCGGGGACCCCAGCTCCTACGAGCAGTACTTC. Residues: CASSLLGDPSSYEQYF.

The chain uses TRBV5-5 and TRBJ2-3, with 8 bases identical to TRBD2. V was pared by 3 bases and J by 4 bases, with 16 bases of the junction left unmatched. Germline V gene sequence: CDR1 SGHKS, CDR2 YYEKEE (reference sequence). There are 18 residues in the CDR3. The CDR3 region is CASSSVPQRGLSPDTQYF. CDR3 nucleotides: TGTGCCAGCAGCTCGGTTCCTCAGCGGGGGCTATCACCAGATACGCAGTATTTT.

The DNA of the CDR3 is TGTGCCAGCAGTTACTCGAACAGGGAAAATGAAAAACTGTTTTTT. The encoded protein is CASSYSNRENEKLFF. The J gene is TRBJ1-4, the V gene TRBV6-5; D is possibly TRBD1 (6 bases). V gave up 0 bases and J gave up 5 bases, with 10 bases separating them. CDR3 length: 15 residues. Germline V gene data show CDR1 as MNHEY and CDR2 as SVGAGI.

The CDR3 bases are TGTGCCAGCAGGCCCCGACTAGCGGGAGGCGGGGAGCTGTTTTTT. It yields the protein CASRPRLAGGGELFF. The chain employs TRBV7-2 and TRBJ2-2; the match to TRBD2 covers 13 bases. This CDR3 is 15 amino acids long. Trimming cost V 6 bases and J 7 bases; bases outside gene matches: 5. Per the germline V gene, CDR1 is SGHTA and CDR2 is FQGNSA.

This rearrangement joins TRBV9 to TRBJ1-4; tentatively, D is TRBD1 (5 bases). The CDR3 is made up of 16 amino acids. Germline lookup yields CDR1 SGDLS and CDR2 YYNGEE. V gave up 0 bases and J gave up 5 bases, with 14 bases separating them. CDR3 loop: CASSVAPGLKNEKLFF. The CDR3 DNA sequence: TGTGCCAGCAGCGTAGCTCCGGGACTGAAAAATGAAAAACTGTTTTTT. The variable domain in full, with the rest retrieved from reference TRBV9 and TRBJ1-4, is DSGVTQTPKHLITATGQRVTLRCSPRSGDLSVYWYQQSLDQGLQFLIQYYNGEERAKGNILERFSAQQFPDLHSELNLSSLELGDSALYFCASSVAPGLKNEKLFFGSGTQLSVL.

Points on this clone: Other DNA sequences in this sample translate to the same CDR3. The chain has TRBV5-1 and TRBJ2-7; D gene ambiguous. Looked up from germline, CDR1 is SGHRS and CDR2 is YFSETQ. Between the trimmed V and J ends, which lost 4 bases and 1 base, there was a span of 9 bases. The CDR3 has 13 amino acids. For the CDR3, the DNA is TGCGCCAGCAGCACGGGCGGATCCTACGAGCAGTACTTC. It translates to CASSTGGSYEQYF.

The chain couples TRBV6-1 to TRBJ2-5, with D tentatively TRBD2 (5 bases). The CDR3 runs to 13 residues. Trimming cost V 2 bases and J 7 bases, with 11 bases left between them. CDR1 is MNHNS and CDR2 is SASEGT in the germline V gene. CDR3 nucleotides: TGTGCCAGCAGTGAAACGGAGGAATGGACCCAGTACTTC. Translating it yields CASSETEEWTQYF.

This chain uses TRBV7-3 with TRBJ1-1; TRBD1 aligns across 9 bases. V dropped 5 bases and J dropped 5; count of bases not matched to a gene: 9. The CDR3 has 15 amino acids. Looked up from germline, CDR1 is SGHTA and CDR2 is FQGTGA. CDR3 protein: CASSRTTGGMTEAFF. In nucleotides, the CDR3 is TGTGCCAGCAGCCGCACAACAGGGGGCATGACTGAAGCTTTCTTT.

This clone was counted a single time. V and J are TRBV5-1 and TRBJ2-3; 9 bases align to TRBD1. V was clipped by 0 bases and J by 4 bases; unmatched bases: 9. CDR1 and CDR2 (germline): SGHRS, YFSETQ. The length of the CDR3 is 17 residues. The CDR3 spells CASSLGFGTGWSDTQYF. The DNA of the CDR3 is TGCGCCAGCAGCTTGGGGTTTGGGACAGGGTGGTCAGATACGCAGTATTTT.

CDR3 in amino acids: CASTLLDGNTGELFF. CDR3 DNA: TGTGCCAGCACATTGCTGGACGGGAACACCGGGGAGCTGTTTTTT. The chain is built from TRBV18 and TRBJ2-2; no definite D call. Germline V lookup: CDR1 KGHSH, CDR2 LQKENI. There are 15 residues in the CDR3. V was cut by 8 bases and J by 1 base, with 14 bases left in between.

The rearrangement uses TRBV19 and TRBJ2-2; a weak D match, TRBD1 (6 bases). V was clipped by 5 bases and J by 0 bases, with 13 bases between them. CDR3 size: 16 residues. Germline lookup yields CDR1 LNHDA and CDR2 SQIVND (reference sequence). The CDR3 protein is CASSLRGQTNTGELFF. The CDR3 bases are TGTGCCAGTAGTCTCCGCGGACAGACGAACACCGGGGAGCTGTTTTTT. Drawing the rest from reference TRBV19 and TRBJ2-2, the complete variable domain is DGGITQSPKYLFRKEGQNVTLSCEQNLNHDAMYWYRQDPGQGLRLIYYSQIVNDFQKGDIAEGYSVSREKKESFPLTVTSAQKNPTAFYLCASSLRGQTNTGELFFGEGSRLTVL.